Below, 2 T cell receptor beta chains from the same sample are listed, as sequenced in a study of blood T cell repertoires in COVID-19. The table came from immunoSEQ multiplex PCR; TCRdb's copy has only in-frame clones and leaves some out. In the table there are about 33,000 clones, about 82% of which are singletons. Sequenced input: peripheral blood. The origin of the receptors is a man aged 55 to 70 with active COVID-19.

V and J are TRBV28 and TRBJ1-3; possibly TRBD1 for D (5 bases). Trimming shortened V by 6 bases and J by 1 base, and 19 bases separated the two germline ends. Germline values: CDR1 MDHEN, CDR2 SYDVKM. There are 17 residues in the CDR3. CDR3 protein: CASSPNRGRPSGNTIYF. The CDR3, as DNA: TGTGCCAGCAGCCCCAATAGGGGTAGGCCTTCTGGAAACACCATATATTTT.

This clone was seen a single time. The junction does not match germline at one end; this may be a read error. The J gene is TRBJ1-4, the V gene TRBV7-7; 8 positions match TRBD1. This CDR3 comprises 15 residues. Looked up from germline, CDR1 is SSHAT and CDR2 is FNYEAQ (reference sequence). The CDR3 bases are TGTGCTAGCAGCCAAGGGACAGGAATTTCGGAAAAACTGTTTTTT. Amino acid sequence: CASSQGTGISEKLFF.